Sequencing of this T cell receptor beta chain was carried out in a study of T cells in Graves' hyperthyroidism and ophthalmopathy. What was amplified from RNA transcripts were TCR beta CDR3 regions. Using the HTBI primer set, a first-round RT-PCR was run on the TCR CDR3. TCRdb independently ran MiXCR on the multiplex PCR reads; one entry per CDR3 protein. The table shows roughly 290,000 distinct CDR3 sequences, with about 18% occurring only once. CDR1 and CDR2 from the germline V gene are SEHNR and FQNEAQ (reference sequence). The ends lost 5 bases at V and 2 bases at J; junction bases unmatched: 16. The CDR3 covers 19 residues.

The V and J genes are TRBV7-9 and TRBJ2-3; 10 bases agree with TRBD2. The sequence was collected from a woman in her sixties or seventies with Graves' ophthalmopathy. What was sequenced was blood. The CDR3 protein is CASSLVGLAGADYTDTQYF. For the CDR3, the DNA is TGTGCCAGCAGCCTTGTGGGGCTAGCGGGGGCCGATTACACAGATACGCAGTATTTT.